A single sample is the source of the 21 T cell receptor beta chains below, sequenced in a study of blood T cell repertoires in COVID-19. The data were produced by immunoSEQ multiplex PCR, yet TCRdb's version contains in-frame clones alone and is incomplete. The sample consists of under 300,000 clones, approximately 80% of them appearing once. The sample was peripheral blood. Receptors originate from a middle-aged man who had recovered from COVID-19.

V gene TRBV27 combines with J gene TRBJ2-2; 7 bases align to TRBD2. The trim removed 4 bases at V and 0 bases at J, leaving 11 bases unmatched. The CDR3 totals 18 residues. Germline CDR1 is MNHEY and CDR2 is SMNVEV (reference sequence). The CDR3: CASSSPSSGLANTGELFF. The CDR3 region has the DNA TGTGCCAGCAGTTCGCCAAGTTCCGGACTAGCGAACACCGGGGAGCTGTTTTTT.

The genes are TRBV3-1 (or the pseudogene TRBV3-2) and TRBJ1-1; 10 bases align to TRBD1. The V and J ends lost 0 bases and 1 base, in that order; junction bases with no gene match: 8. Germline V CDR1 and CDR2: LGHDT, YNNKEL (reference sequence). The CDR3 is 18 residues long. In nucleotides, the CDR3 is TGTGCCAGCAGCCAAGATCTCATGGGACAGGGGAGGAACACTGAAGCTTTCTTT. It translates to CASSQDLMGQGRNTEAFF.

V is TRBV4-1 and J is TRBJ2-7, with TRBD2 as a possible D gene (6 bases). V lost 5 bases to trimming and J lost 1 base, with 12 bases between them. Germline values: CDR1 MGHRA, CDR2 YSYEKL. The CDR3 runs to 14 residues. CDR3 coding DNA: TGCGCCAGCAGCTCACCGGGGAGGTCCTACGAGCAGTACTTC. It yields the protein CASSSPGRSYEQYF.

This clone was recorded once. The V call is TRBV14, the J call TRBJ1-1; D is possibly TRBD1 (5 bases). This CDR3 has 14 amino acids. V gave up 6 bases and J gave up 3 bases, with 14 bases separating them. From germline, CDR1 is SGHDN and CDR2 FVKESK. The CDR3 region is CASSRFRGDTEAFF. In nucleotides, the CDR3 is TGTGCCAGCAGTCGGTTTCGGGGGGACACTGAAGCTTTCTTT.

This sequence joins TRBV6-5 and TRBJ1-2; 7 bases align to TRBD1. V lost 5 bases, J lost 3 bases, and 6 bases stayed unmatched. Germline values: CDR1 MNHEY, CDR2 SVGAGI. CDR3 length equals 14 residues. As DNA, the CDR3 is TGTGCCAGCAGTCCCCTGACAGGGTACTATGGCTACACCTTC. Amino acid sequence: CASSPLTGYYGYTF.

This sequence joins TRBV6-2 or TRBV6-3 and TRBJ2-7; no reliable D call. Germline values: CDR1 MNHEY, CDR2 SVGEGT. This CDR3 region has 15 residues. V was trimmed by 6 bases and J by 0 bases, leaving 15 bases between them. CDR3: CASSIKRLYSYEQYF. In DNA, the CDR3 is TGTGCCAGCAGCATTAAAAGACTTTACTCCTACGAGCAGTACTTC.

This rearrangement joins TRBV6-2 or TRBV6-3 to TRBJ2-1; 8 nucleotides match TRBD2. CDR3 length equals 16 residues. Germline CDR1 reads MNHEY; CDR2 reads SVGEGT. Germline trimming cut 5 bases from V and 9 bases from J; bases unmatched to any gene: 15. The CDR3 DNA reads TGTGCCAGCAGTCATCCGGGGGGGCCTCTATCTAGTGAGCAGTTCTTC. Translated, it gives CASSHPGGPLSSEQFF.

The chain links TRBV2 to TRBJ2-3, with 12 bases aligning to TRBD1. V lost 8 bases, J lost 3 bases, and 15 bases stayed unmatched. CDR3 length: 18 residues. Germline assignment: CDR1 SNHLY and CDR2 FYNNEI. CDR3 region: CASSELPGQGAETDTQYF. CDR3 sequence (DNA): TGTGCCAGCTCTGAACTACCGGGACAGGGGGCGGAGACAGATACGCAGTATTTT.

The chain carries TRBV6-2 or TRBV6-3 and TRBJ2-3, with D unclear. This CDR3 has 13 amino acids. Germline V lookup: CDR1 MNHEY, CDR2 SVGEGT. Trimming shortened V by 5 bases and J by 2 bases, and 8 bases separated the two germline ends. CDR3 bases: TGTGCCAGCAGTCCCCAGATCACAGATACGCAGTATTTT. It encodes CASSPQITDTQYF.

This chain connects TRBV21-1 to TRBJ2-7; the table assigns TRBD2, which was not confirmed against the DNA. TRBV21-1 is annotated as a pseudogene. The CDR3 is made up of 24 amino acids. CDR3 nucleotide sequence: TGTGCCAGCAGCAAAGACGGCAGAGGATGCGGACTAGCGGGAGCACGTACAAAAAAATACGAGCAGTACTTC. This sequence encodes CASSKDGRGCGLAGARTKKYEQYF.

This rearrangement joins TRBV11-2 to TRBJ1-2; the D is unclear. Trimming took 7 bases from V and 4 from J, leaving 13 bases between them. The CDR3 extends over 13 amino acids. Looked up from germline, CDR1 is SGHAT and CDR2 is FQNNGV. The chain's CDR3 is CASTPTAGYGYTF. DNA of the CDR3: TGTGCCAGCACCCCCACGGCGGGCTATGGCTACACCTTC.

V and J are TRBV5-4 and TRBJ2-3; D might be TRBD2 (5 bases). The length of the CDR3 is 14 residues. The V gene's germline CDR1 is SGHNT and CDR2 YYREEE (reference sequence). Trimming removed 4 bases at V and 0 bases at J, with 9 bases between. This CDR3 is CASSRRTSTDTQYF. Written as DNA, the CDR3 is TGTGCCAGCAGCCGCCGGACTAGCACAGATACGCAGTATTTT.

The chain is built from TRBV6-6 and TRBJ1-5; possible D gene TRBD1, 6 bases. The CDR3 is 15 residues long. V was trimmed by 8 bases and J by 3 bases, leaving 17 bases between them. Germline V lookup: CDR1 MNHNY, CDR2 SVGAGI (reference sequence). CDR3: CASQRGANDNQPQHF. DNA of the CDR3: TGTGCCAGCCAGCGGGGGGCGAATGACAATCAGCCCCAGCATTTT.

The CDR3 protein is CAISDRQWGTHGYTF. The CDR3 DNA reads TGTGCCATCAGTGACCGACAGTGGGGAACCCATGGCTACACCTTC. The chain joins TRBV10-3 to TRBJ1-2, with D tentatively TRBD1 (5 bases). The germline CDR1 and CDR2 sequences are ENHRY and SYGVKD. V gave up 3 bases and J gave up 6 bases, with 17 bases separating them. The CDR3 is 15 residues long.

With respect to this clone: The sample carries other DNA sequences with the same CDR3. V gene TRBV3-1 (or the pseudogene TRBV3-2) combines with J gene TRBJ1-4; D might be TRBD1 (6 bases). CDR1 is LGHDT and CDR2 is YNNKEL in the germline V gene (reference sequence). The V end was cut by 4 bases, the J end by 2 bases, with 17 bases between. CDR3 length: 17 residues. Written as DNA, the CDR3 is TGTGCCAGCAGCCCCCCGACTGGGGGCACGACTAATGAAAAACTGTTTTTT. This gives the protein CASSPPTGGTTNEKLFF.

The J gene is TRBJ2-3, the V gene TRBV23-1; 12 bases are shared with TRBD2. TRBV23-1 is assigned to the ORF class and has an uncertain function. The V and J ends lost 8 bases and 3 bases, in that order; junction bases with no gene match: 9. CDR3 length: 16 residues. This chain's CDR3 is CASGRNGTSGTDTQYF. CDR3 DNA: TGCGCCAGCGGACGAAACGGGACTAGCGGGACAGATACGCAGTATTTT.

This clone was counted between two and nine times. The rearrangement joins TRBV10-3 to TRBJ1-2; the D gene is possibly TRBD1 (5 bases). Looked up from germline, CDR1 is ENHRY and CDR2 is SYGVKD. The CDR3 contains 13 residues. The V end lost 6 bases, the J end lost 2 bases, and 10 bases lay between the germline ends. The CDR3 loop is CAISVPGNYGYTF. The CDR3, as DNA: TGTGCCATCAGCGTTCCAGGGAACTATGGCTACACCTTC.

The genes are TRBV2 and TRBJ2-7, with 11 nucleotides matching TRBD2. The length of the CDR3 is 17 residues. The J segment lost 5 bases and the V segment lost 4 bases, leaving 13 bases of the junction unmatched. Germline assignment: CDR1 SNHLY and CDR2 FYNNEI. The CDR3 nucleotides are TGTGCCAGCAGTGCTAGCGGGAGGCCGCGTAAAGGGGACGAGCAGTACTTC. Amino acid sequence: CASSASGRPRKGDEQYF.

The CDR3 DNA follows: TGTGCCAGCAGCTTGATTTGGAGCTCCTACGAGCAGTACTTC. Translating gives CASSLIWSSYEQYF. The gene calls are TRBV5-6 and TRBJ2-7; D uncertain. The CDR3 has 14 amino acids. Trimming left V 1 base short and J 0 bases short, with 8 bases between. Germline loops: CDR1 SGHDT, CDR2 YYEEEE.

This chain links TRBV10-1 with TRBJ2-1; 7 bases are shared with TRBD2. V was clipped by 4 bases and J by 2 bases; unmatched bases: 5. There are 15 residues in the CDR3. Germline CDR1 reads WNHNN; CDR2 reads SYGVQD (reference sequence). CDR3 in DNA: TGCGCCAGCAGTGCGGCTAGCGGACCCTACAATGAGCAGTTCTTC. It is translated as CASSAASGPYNEQFF.

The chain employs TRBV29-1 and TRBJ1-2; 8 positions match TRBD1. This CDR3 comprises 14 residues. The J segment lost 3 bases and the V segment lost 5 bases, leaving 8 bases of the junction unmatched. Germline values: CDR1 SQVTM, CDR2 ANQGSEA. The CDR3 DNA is TGCAGCGTTCAGGGAGGGACAGGCGACTATGGCTACACCTTC. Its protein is CSVQGGTGDYGYTF.